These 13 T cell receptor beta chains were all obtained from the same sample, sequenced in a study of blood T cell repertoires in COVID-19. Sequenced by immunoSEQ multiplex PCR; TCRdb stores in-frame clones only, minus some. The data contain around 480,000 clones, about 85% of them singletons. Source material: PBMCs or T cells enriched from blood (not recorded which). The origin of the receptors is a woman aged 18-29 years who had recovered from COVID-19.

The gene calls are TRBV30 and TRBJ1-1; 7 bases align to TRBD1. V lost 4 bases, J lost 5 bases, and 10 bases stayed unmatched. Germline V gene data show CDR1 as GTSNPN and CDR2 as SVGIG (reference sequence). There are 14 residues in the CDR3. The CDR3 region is CAWNPIGGRTEAFF. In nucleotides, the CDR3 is TGTGCCTGGAACCCAATAGGGGGCAGGACTGAAGCTTTCTTT.

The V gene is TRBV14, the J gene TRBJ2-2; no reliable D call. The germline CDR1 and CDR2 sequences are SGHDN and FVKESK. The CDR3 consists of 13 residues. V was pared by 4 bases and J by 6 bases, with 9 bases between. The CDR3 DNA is TGTGCCAGCAGCCCTTTCAGCGCCGGGGAGCTGTTTTTT. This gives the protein CASSPFSAGELFF.

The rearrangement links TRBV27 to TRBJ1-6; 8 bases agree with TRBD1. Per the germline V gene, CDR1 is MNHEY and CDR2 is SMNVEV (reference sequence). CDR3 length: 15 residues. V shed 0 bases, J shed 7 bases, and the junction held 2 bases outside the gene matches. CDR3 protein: CASSLSGTGNSPLHF. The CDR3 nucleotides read TGTGCCAGCAGTTTATCCGGGACAGGAAATTCACCCCTCCACTTT.

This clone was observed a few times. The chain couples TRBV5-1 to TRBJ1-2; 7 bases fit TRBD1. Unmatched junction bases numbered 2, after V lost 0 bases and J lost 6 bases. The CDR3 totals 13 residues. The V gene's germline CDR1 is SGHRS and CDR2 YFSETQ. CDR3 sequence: CASSLEQGNGYTF. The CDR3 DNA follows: TGCGCCAGCAGCTTGGAACAGGGGAATGGCTACACCTTC. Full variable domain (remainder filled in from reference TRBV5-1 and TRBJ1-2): KAGVTQTPRYLIKTRGQQVTLSCSPISGHRSVSWYQQTPGQGLQFLFEYFSETQRNKGNFPGRFSGRQFSNSRSEMNVSTLELGDSALYLCASSLEQGNGYTFGSGTRLTVV.

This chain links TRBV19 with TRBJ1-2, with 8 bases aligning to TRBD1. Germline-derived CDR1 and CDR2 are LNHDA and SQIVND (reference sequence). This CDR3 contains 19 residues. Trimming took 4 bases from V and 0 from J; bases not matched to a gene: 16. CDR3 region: CASSTASSGQGLPNYGYTF. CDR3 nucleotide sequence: TGTGCCAGTAGTACCGCCTCCTCAGGACAGGGATTGCCTAACTATGGCTACACCTTC. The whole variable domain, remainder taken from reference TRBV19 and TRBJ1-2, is DGGITQSPKYLFRKEGQNVTLSCEQNLNHDAMYWYRQDPGQGLRLIYYSQIVNDFQKGDIAEGYSVSREKKESFPLTVTSAQKNPTAFYLCASSTASSGQGLPNYGYTFGSGTRLTVV.

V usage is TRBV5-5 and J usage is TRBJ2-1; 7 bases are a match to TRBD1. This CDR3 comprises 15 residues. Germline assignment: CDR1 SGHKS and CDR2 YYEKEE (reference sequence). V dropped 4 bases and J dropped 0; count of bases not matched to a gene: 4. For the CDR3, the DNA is TGTGCCAGCAGCCAAGACAGGGCCTCCTACAATGAGCAGTTCTTC. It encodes CASSQDRASYNEQFF.

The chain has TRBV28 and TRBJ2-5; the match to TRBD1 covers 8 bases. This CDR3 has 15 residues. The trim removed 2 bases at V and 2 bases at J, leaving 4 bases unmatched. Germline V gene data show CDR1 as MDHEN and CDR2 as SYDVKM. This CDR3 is CASSLKGTGQETQYF. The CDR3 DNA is TGTGCCAGCAGTTTAAAAGGGACAGGACAAGAGACCCAGTACTTC.

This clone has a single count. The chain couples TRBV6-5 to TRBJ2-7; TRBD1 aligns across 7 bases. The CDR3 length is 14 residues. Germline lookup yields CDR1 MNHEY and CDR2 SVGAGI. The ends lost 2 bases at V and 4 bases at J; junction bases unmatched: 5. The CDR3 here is CASSYRGQSYEQYF. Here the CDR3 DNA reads TGTGCCAGCAGTTACCGGGGACAGAGTTACGAGCAGTACTTC.

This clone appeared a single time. Written as DNA, the CDR3 is TGTGCCAGCAGCCTGGGACTAACGCCTAGCACAGATACGCAGTATTTT. Its translation is CASSLGLTPSTDTQYF. The rearrangement links TRBV3-1 (or the pseudogene TRBV3-2) to TRBJ2-3, with 7 bases fitting TRBD2. V shed 4 bases and J 0 bases; nucleotides not matched to a gene: 7. CDR1 and CDR2 (germline): LGHDT, YNNKEL (reference sequence). The CDR3 length is 16 residues.

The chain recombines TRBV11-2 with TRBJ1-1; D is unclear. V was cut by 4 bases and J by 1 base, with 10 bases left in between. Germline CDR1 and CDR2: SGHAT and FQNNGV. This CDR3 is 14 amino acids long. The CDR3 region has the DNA TGTGCCAGCAGCTCCCAGGTGACGAACACTGAAGCTTTCTTT. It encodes CASSSQVTNTEAFF.

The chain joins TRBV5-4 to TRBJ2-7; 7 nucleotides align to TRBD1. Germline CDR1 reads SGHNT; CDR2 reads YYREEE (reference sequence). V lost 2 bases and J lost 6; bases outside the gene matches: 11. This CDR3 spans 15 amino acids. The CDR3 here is CASSFDTGAPSEQYF. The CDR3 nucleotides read TGTGCCAGCAGCTTTGATACAGGGGCCCCTAGCGAGCAGTACTTC.

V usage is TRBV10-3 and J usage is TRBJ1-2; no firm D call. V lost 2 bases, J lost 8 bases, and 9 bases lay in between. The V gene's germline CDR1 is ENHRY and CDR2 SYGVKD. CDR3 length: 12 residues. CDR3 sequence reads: CAISEGPAGYTF. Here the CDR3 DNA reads TGTGCCATCAGTGAGGGGCCCGCGGGCTACACCTTC.

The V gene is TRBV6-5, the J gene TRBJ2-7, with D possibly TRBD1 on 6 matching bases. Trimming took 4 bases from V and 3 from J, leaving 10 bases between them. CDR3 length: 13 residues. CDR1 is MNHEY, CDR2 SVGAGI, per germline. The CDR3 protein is CASSFGRGYEQYF. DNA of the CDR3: TGTGCCAGCAGTTTCGGCAGGGGCTACGAGCAGTACTTC.